The 22 T cell receptor beta chains in this list originate from one sample, sequenced in a study of blood T cell repertoires in COVID-19. The table came from immunoSEQ multiplex PCR; TCRdb's copy has only in-frame clones and leaves some out. The data show 250,000 to 300,000 clones, with 80% to 90% seen just once and 15% to 17% held by the top ten. The sample taken for sequencing was PBMCs or T cells enriched from blood (not recorded which). These receptors came from a man younger than 35 who had recovered from COVID-19.

CDR3 region: CASSIEGRGNQPQHF. For the CDR3, the DNA is TGTGCCAGTAGTATTGAGGGCCGGGGCAATCAGCCCCAGCATTTT. The chain recombines TRBV19 with TRBJ1-5; D is unclear. The CDR3 contains 15 residues. The V and J ends lost 3 bases and 2 bases respectively, with 11 bases between them. Germline CDR1 LNHDA, CDR2 SQIVND (reference sequence).

V is TRBV11-2 and J is TRBJ2-7; 13 bases map to TRBD2. The CDR3 covers 16 residues. Germline V lookup: CDR1 SGHAT, CDR2 FQNNGV. V lost 4 bases and J lost 6; bases outside the gene matches: 9. The CDR3 nucleotides read TGTGCCAGCAGCTCAACTAGCGGGAGGGCCGGGGCCGAGCAGTACTTC. Its translation is CASSSTSGRAGAEQYF. Complete variable domain (other parts from reference TRBV11-2 and TRBJ2-7): EAGVAQSPRYKIIEKRQSVAFWCNPISGHATLYWYQQILGQGPKLLIQFQNNGVVDDSQLPKDRFSAERLKGVDSTLKIQPAKLEDSAVYLCASSSTSGRAGAEQYFGPGTRLTVT.

This chain links TRBV18 with TRBJ2-3; 9 nucleotides line up with TRBD1. The CDR3 covers 15 residues. Germline loops: CDR1 KGHSH, CDR2 LQKENI. With V trimmed by 1 base and J by 4 bases, 3 bases remained unmatched. The chain's CDR3 is CASSPQTGGADTQYF. In DNA, the CDR3 is TGTGCCAGCTCACCACAGACAGGGGGGGCAGATACGCAGTATTTT.

The chain is built from TRBV5-1 and TRBJ1-1; D is unresolved. Germline CDR1 is SGHRS and CDR2 is YFSETQ. V lost 1 base and J lost 5, with 9 bases in between. The CDR3 is 13 residues long. CDR3 in amino acids: CASSLSGKTEAFF. The DNA for the CDR3 is TGCGCCAGCAGCTTGTCCGGGAAAACTGAAGCTTTCTTT.

V and J are TRBV4-1 and TRBJ2-1; maybe TRBD2 (6 bases). CDR3 length: 14 amino acids. Trimming took 3 bases from V and 8 from J, leaving 14 bases between them. The germline V gene has CDR1 MGHRA and CDR2 YSYEKL. CDR3 sequence: CASSQPTGGDEQFF. The CDR3, as DNA: TGCGCCAGCAGCCAGCCCACCGGCGGGGATGAGCAGTTCTTC.

This clone was picked up one time. This rearrangement joins TRBV14 to TRBJ2-5; possible D gene TRBD2, 5 bases. V lost 3 bases, J lost 5 bases, and 16 bases lay in between. The germline CDR1 and CDR2 sequences are SGHDN and FVKESK. The CDR3 contains 15 residues. For the CDR3, the DNA is TGTGCCAGCAGCCAGGTTGGAGGCGGTGCGGAGACCCAGTACTTC. It codes for CASSQVGGGAETQYF.

The chain carries TRBV10-3 and TRBJ2-7, with D possibly being TRBD2 (5 bases). V was cut by 0 bases and J by 0 bases, with 15 bases left in between. The germline V gene has CDR1 ENHRY and CDR2 SYGVKD. CDR3 length: 17 amino acids. This CDR3 reads CAISESMLGSNSYEQYF. CDR3 in DNA: TGTGCCATCAGTGAGTCGATGTTAGGGAGTAACTCCTACGAGCAGTACTTC.

The chain uses TRBV6-1 and TRBJ1-3, with D possibly matching TRBD1 (5 bases). This CDR3 is built from 16 residues. Looked up from germline, CDR1 is MNHNS and CDR2 is SASEGT. Trimming took 2 bases from V and 0 from J, leaving 11 bases between them. CDR3 protein: CASSELGAVSGNTIYF. CDR3 nucleotide sequence: TGTGCCAGCAGTGAATTAGGGGCGGTCTCTGGAAACACCATATATTTT.

The chain carries TRBV4-1 and TRBJ1-2; 7 bases match TRBD1. The V gene's germline CDR1 is MGHRA and CDR2 YSYEKL. This CDR3 contains 17 residues. Germline trimming cut 0 bases from V and 8 bases from J; bases unmatched to any gene: 15. In nucleotides, the CDR3 is TGCGCCAGCAGCCAAGATTTGGCGACAGGGAGTTCCTACGGCTACACCTTC. Amino acid sequence: CASSQDLATGSSYGYTF.

The J gene is TRBJ1-1, the V gene TRBV7-9; 8 bases align to TRBD1. J lost 10 bases, V lost 1 base, and 8 bases had no gene match. Germline CDR1 is SEHNR and CDR2 is FQNEAQ (reference sequence). The CDR3 is 14 amino acids. This chain's CDR3 is CASSLDRTGLPAFF. The CDR3 nucleotides read TGTGCCAGCAGCTTAGACCGGACAGGGCTGCCAGCTTTCTTT. Based on the CDR3 plus reference TRBV7-9 and TRBJ1-1, the full variable domain is DTGVSQNPRHKITKRGQNVTFRCDPISEHNRLYWYRQTLGQGPEFLTYFQNEAQLEKSRLLSDRFSAERPKGSFSTLEIQRTEQGDSAMYLCASSLDRTGLPAFFGQGTRLTVV.

This chain joins TRBV28 and TRBJ1-2; tentative D call: TRBD1 (5 bases). The germline V gene encodes CDR1 MDHEN and CDR2 SYDVKM. Trimming pared 5 bases from V and 0 bases from J, leaving 16 bases between. The CDR3 is 16 amino acids. CDR3 loop: CASSPWDQTANYGYTF. As DNA, the CDR3 is TGTGCCAGCAGTCCATGGGATCAGACAGCTAACTATGGCTACACCTTC.

The chain combines TRBV20-1 with TRBJ2-1, with D tentatively TRBD2 (6 bases). The CDR3 sequence is 15 residues long. Germline V gives CDR1 DFQATT, CDR2 SNEGSKA (reference sequence). V gave up 3 bases and J gave up 9 bases, with 21 bases separating them. The CDR3 nucleotides are TGCAGTGCTAGTTACCTGCGAGCTAGCGTCGGTGAGCAGTTCTTC. Translating it yields CSASYLRASVGEQFF.

This rearrangement joins TRBV6-1 to TRBJ1-1; D is unclear. Trimming cost V 2 bases and J 1 base, with 5 bases left between them. CDR3 length equals 13 residues. Germline V gene data show CDR1 as MNHNS and CDR2 as SASEGT. CDR3: CASSELANTEAFF. The CDR3, as DNA: TGTGCCAGCAGTGAATTGGCGAACACTGAAGCTTTCTTT.

CDR3 sequence (DNA): TGTGCCAGCAGCCAAGCTGCGTCTAGCGGGCACAATGAGCAGTTCTTC. Translated: CASSQAASSGHNEQFF. V usage is TRBV3-1 (or the pseudogene TRBV3-2) and J usage is TRBJ2-1; 8 positions agree with TRBD2. Trimming cost V 1 base and J 5 bases; bases outside gene matches: 7. Germline V gives CDR1 LGHDT, CDR2 YNNKEL (reference sequence). This CDR3 is built from 16 residues.

The genes are TRBV27 and TRBJ2-7, with TRBD1 matching 8 bases. With V trimmed by 7 bases and J by 2 bases, 10 bases remained unmatched. This CDR3 comprises 15 residues. CDR1 is MNHEY, CDR2 SMNVEV, per germline (reference sequence). This chain's CDR3 is CASTLTGTGAYEQYF. DNA for the CDR3: TGTGCCAGCACCCTAACCGGGACAGGCGCCTACGAGCAGTACTTC.

The chain is built from TRBV19 and TRBJ2-1; 11 bases match TRBD1. This CDR3 is built from 15 residues. V lost 6 bases, J lost 3 bases, and 4 bases stayed unmatched. Germline CDR1 reads LNHDA; CDR2 reads SQIVND (reference sequence). CDR3 protein: CASSLGTGGYNEQFF. The CDR3 DNA follows: TGTGCCAGTAGCTTGGGGACAGGGGGCTACAATGAGCAGTTCTTC.

The rearrangement links TRBV6-1 to TRBJ1-3, with TRBD1 matching 7 bases. The ends lost 2 bases at V and 4 bases at J; junction bases unmatched: 11. Germline assignment: CDR1 MNHNS and CDR2 SASEGT. CDR3 length equals 17 residues. The CDR3 protein is CASSEWVGQPAGNTIYF. The CDR3 bases are TGTGCCAGCAGTGAATGGGTGGGACAGCCTGCGGGAAACACCATATATTTT.

V gene TRBV27 combines with J gene TRBJ1-5; 7 nucleotides align to TRBD1. The V gene end was trimmed by 6 bases and the J gene end by 5 bases; junction bases not matched to a gene: 4. Per the germline V gene, CDR1 is MNHEY and CDR2 is SMNVEV (reference sequence). This CDR3 is 13 amino acids long. The CDR3 loop is CASRPGGDQPQHF. CDR3 bases: TGTGCCAGCAGGCCAGGGGGAGATCAGCCCCAGCATTTT.

A single count supports this clone. The chain combines TRBV6-5 with TRBJ1-2; TRBD1 agrees at 9 bases. Trimming removed 8 bases from V and 7 bases from J; junction bases left unmatched: 11. The germline gives CDR1 MNHEY, CDR2 SVGAGI. The CDR3 contains 14 residues. The CDR3 DNA reads TGTGCCAGCGAAGAAAGGGGACAGGGACTTGGCTACACCTTC. This sequence encodes CASEERGQGLGYTF.

The table lists this clone with a count of one. This CDR3 reads CASSPRGVRTEAFF. For the CDR3, the DNA is TGTGCCAGCAGTCCCCGCGGGGTGAGGACTGAAGCTTTCTTT. The chain carries TRBV6-5 and TRBJ1-1; D not certain. V shed 5 bases and J shed 5 bases, with 15 bases lying between them. Germline assignment: CDR1 MNHEY and CDR2 SVGAGI. The length of the CDR3 is 14 residues.

The J gene is TRBJ1-1, the V gene TRBV12-3 or TRBV12-4; weak D call: TRBD1 (5 bases). This CDR3 is built from 13 residues. V lost 5 bases and J lost 10, with 17 bases in between. Here the CDR3 DNA reads TGTGCCAGCAGTGGGACTTGGGGAGAGGGAGCTTTCTTT. Its protein is CASSGTWGEGAFF.

The chain is built from TRBV3-1 (or the pseudogene TRBV3-2) and TRBJ2-3, with 16 bases matching TRBD2. Germline V CDR1 and CDR2: LGHDT, YNNKEL (reference sequence). V was pared by 1 base and J by 0 bases, with 1 base of the junction left unmatched. This CDR3 has 18 amino acids. CDR3 bases: TGTGCCAGCAGCCAAGTGGGACTAGCGGGGGGGAGCACAGATACGCAGTATTTT. Protein sequence: CASSQVGLAGGSTDTQYF.